The entry below gives a single T cell receptor beta chain sequence along with its context. This sample was taken from a study of blood T cell repertoires in COVID-19. V lost 0 bases, J lost 3 bases, and 4 bases stayed unmatched. CDR3 length equals 16 residues. The germline CDR1 and CDR2 sequences are SGHRS and YFSETQ. Assay used: immunoSEQ multiplex PCR; TCRdb lists only in-frame clones, some missing. The sample lists fewer than 200,000 clones; roughly 80% were seen once. Sequenced material: PBMCs or T cells enriched from blood (not recorded which). The sequence came from a woman aged 50 to 65 who had recovered from COVID-19. The chain is built from TRBV5-1 and TRBJ1-4, with TRBD1 matching 8 bases. As DNA, the CDR3 is TGCGCCAGCAGCTTGGGGCAGGGGGCGGCTAATGAAAAACTGTTTTTT. This translates into CASSLGQGAANEKLFF.